Below, 30 T cell receptor beta chains from the same sample are listed, as sequenced in a study of T cells in narcolepsy (dated by TCRdb to 2016 to 2019). The method behind the library was the immunoSEQ multiplex PCR assay. As stored in TCRdb, this immuneACCESS dataset retains in-frame rearrangements with V and J assigned. A fraction of the clones does not appear; measured against another copy, unresolved V genes explain less than half of the discrepancy, and the remainder lacks a known reason. Counted in this sample were tens of thousands of clones; about 90% of them appeared once. Around 1.2% of the sample rests with the top ten. Sample: CD45RA- memory CD4+ T cells from PBMCs. Explained via the paper, the cell subset or site label denotes: memory T cells sorted ex vivo from peripheral blood. All receptors come from a human donor with narcolepsy.

This clone appeared a few times. The chain combines TRBV2 with TRBJ1-2, with D maybe TRBD1 (5 bases). Trimming stripped 2 bases from V and 2 bases from J, with 12 bases between. The CDR3 is 15 amino acids. Germline loops: CDR1 SNHLY, CDR2 FYNNEI. CDR3 nucleotides: TGTGCCAGCAGTGAACTTGGACATTCGAACTATGGCTACACCTTC. Translation gives CASSELGHSNYGYTF.

This CDR3 is CASSLSWTTSGNTIYF. DNA of the CDR3: TGTGCCAGCAGTTTATCTTGGACAACCTCTGGAAACACCATATATTTT. The V call is TRBV27, the J call TRBJ1-3, with a weak D call TRBD1 (5 bases). Trimming left V 0 bases short and J 0 bases short, with 9 bases between. The V gene's germline CDR1 is MNHEY and CDR2 SMNVEV (reference sequence). The CDR3 covers 16 residues.

This chain uses TRBV19 with TRBJ2-2; a weak D match, TRBD2 (6 bases). This CDR3 region has 16 residues. V gave up 6 bases and J gave up 2 bases, with 16 bases separating them. CDR1 is LNHDA and CDR2 is SQIVND in the germline V gene (reference sequence). CDR3 DNA sequence: TGTGCCAGTAGCCGCGGGAAGGGGCCAAACACCGGGGAGCTGTTTTTT. Translating it yields CASSRGKGPNTGELFF.

This chain's CDR3 is CASDVGKGTGELFF. DNA of the CDR3: TGTGCCTCTGATGTGGGGAAGGGAACCGGGGAGCTGTTTTTT. J is TRBJ2-2 and V is TRBV19; D is undetermined. The CDR3 has 14 residues. Germline V gene sequence: CDR1 LNHDA, CDR2 SQIVND (reference sequence). V was cut by 11 bases and J by 5 bases, with 18 bases left in between. The entire variable domain, with the rest obtained from reference TRBV19 and TRBJ2-2, is as follows: DGGITQSPKYLFRKEGQNVTLSCEQNLNHDAMYWYRQDPGQGLRLIYYSQIVNDFQKGDIAEGYSVSREKKESFPLTVTSAQKNPTAFYLCASDVGKGTGELFFGEGSRLTVL.

V and J are TRBV9 and TRBJ1-6; D remains unclear. The CDR3 has 14 residues. Germline V gives CDR1 SGDLS, CDR2 YYNGEE. Deletions cut 0 bases from V and 7 bases from J, with 8 bases between. CDR3 in DNA: TGTGCCAGCAGCGTAGCTACGGAGAATTCACCCCTCCACTTT. Translated, it gives CASSVATENSPLHF.

The chain is built from TRBV4-1 and TRBJ2-1; D not resolved. The V gene's germline CDR1 is MGHRA and CDR2 YSYEKL. The CDR3 length is 16 residues. V was pared by 1 base and J by 1 base, with 11 bases between. The chain's CDR3 is CASSQGTRRSYNEQFF. CDR3 nucleotide sequence: TGCGCCAGCAGCCAAGGCACAAGGAGATCCTACAATGAGCAGTTCTTC.

The chain has TRBV7-7 and TRBJ2-5; weak D call: TRBD2 (7 bases). The germline V gene encodes CDR1 SSHAT and CDR2 FNYEAQ (reference sequence). V was cut by 5 bases and J by 4 bases, with 23 bases left in between. This CDR3 has 17 residues. The CDR3 reads CASSPGAQAGARETQYF. CDR3 bases: TGTGCCAGCAGCCCAGGGGCCCAGGCGGGGGCAAGAGAGACCCAGTACTTC. The full variable domain, with the rest looked up from reference TRBV7-7 and TRBJ2-5, is GAGVSQSPRYKVTKRGQDVTLRCDPISSHATLYWYQQALGQGPEFLTYFNYEAQPDKSGLPSDRFSAERPEGSISTLTIQRTEQRDSAMYRCASSPGAQAGARETQYFGPGTRLLVL.

Only a few counts were recorded for this clone. The V and J genes are TRBV19 and TRBJ2-7; D is unclear. Germline V lookup: CDR1 LNHDA, CDR2 SQIVND (reference sequence). The CDR3 is made up of 15 amino acids. V was clipped by 5 bases and J by 0 bases, with 14 bases between them. The CDR3 spells CASSFRAHSSYEQYF. The CDR3 DNA reads as TGTGCCAGTAGTTTTCGGGCTCATTCCTCCTACGAGCAGTACTTC.

CDR3 sequence: CASSVGSAGVYEQYF. CDR3 bases: TGTGCCAGCAGCGTCGGCTCGGCGGGAGTCTACGAGCAGTACTTC. The chain employs TRBV9 and TRBJ2-7; 7 positions match TRBD2. The CDR3 runs to 15 residues. Germline CDR1 is SGDLS and CDR2 is YYNGEE. The V segment lost 2 bases and the J segment 3 bases; nucleotides outside the gene matches: 8.

The rearrangement joins TRBV5-4 to TRBJ2-1; 8 nucleotides agree with TRBD2. CDR1 is SGHNT, CDR2 YYREEE, per germline (reference sequence). V was clipped by 3 bases and J by 7 bases; unmatched bases: 12. The CDR3 covers 16 residues. The CDR3 protein is CASSYTGLVKSNEQFF. The CDR3 bases are TGTGCCAGCAGCTACACGGGACTAGTAAAGTCAAATGAGCAGTTCTTC.

The rearrangement uses TRBV20-1 and TRBJ2-1, with D unresolved. Germline-derived CDR1 and CDR2 are DFQATT and SNEGSKA (reference sequence). The CDR3 has 10 residues. Trimming removed 5 bases at V and 10 bases at J, with 9 bases between. The CDR3 region is CSALRREQFF. The DNA for the CDR3 is TGCAGTGCTCTACGGCGCGAGCAGTTCTTC.

V is TRBV7-9 and J is TRBJ2-3; D possibly uses TRBD1 or TRBD2 (5 bases each). The CDR3 has 15 amino acids. CDR1 SEHNR and CDR2 FQNEAQ come from the germline V gene (reference sequence). Trimming took 5 bases from V and 2 from J, leaving 14 bases between them. CDR3 sequence reads: CASSTLEGITDTQYF. CDR3 nucleotide sequence: TGTGCCAGCAGCACCCTAGAGGGGATCACAGATACGCAGTATTTT.

Here the CDR3 reads CASSLIWGGRGTGELFF. CDR3 DNA: TGTGCCAGCAGTTTGATTTGGGGCGGGAGAGGTACCGGGGAGCTGTTTTTT. The rearrangement joins TRBV28 to TRBJ2-2, with 7 bases lining up with TRBD2. The V and J ends lost 3 bases and 5 bases, in that order; junction bases with no gene match: 12. This CDR3 is built from 17 residues. Germline V gives CDR1 MDHEN, CDR2 SYDVKM. Full variable domain (missing parts from reference TRBV28 and TRBJ2-2): DVKVTQSSRYLVKRTGEKVFLECVQDMDHENMFWYRQDPGLGLRLIYFSYDVKMKEKGDIPEGYSVSREKKERFSLILESASTNQTSMYLCASSLIWGGRGTGELFFGEGSRLTVL.

The chain links TRBV30 to TRBJ2-3; 12 positions agree with TRBD2. Germline V gives CDR1 GTSNPN, CDR2 SVGIG (reference sequence). The CDR3 has 17 amino acids. V trimming: 1 base; J trimming: 0 bases; junction bases outside the gene matches: 5. CDR3: CAWSGLAGGSSTDTQYF. In nucleotides, the CDR3 is TGTGCCTGGAGTGGGCTAGCGGGGGGGTCTAGCACAGATACGCAGTATTTT.

V gene TRBV5-6 combines with J gene TRBJ1-1; no definite D call. V gave up 2 bases and J gave up 4 bases, with 12 bases separating them. Per the germline V gene, CDR1 is SGHDT and CDR2 is YYEEEE. The CDR3 has 14 amino acids. CDR3 residues: CASSFRKASTEAFF. CDR3 sequence (DNA): TGTGCCAGCAGCTTTAGGAAGGCGAGCACTGAAGCTTTCTTT.

The chain carries TRBV18 and TRBJ2-5; D tentatively fits TRBD1 or TRBD2 (5 bases each). Germline CDR1 is KGHSH and CDR2 is LQKENI. Trimming shortened V by 3 bases and J by 2 bases, and 13 bases separated the two germline ends. CDR3 size: 15 residues. The CDR3 nucleotides read TGTGCCAGCTCACCCGATCTGGGGGTTCAAGAGACCCAGTACTTC. It translates to CASSPDLGVQETQYF.

The V call is TRBV6-5, the J call TRBJ2-1, with 8 bases identical to TRBD2. CDR1 and CDR2 from the germline V gene are MNHEY and SVGAGI. This CDR3 contains 15 residues. Trimming cost V 6 bases and J 7 bases; bases outside gene matches: 11. The CDR3 region is CASRAGGPRWNEQFF. The CDR3 nucleotides are TGTGCCAGCAGGGCGGGGGGACCCCGTTGGAATGAGCAGTTCTTC.

V gene TRBV2 combines with J gene TRBJ2-7; 11 bases align to TRBD2. After removal of 8 bases from V and 6 bases from J, the junction contained 12 bases not matched to a gene. Per germline, CDR1 SNHLY and CDR2 FYNNEI. The CDR3 sequence is 15 residues long. The CDR3 reads CASGTVWGLAVEQYF. In nucleotides, the CDR3 is TGTGCCAGCGGAACAGTTTGGGGACTAGCGGTCGAGCAGTACTTC.

This clone appeared once. This chain links TRBV6-5 with TRBJ1-2, with D tentatively TRBD1 (6 bases). There are 13 residues in the CDR3. From germline, CDR1 is MNHEY and CDR2 SVGAGI. Between the trimmed V and J ends, which lost 5 bases and 4 bases, there was a span of 11 bases. CDR3 protein: CASSPRGSYGYTF. In DNA form, the CDR3 reads TGTGCCAGCAGTCCCAGGGGAAGCTATGGCTACACCTTC.

The chain recombines TRBV7-9 with TRBJ2-3; D remains ambiguous. V was trimmed by 5 bases and J by 6 bases, leaving 15 bases between them. Germline assignment: CDR1 SEHNR and CDR2 FQNEAQ (reference sequence). This CDR3 has 14 amino acids. The CDR3 region is CASSPSLLGDTQYF. The CDR3 DNA is TGTGCCAGCAGCCCATCACTTCTTGGGGATACGCAGTATTTT.

This clone was detected only a few times. The V call is TRBV13, the J call TRBJ2-6, with a possible D match to TRBD1 (7 bases). CDR1 and CDR2 from the germline V gene are PRHDT and FYEKMQ (reference sequence). This CDR3 is built from 15 residues. V shed 8 bases and J shed 1 base, with 12 bases lying between them. The CDR3 nucleotides are TGTGCCAGCCCGCAGGGGGGATCTGGGGCCAACGTCCTGACTTTC. Translation: CASPQGGSGANVLTF.

This clone has more than one count but fewer than ten. This chain connects TRBV4-1 to TRBJ1-1; D remains ambiguous. The CDR3 consists of 12 residues. The germline gives CDR1 MGHRA, CDR2 YSYEKL. V was clipped by 1 base and J by 6 bases, with 6 bases between them. CDR3 sequence (DNA): TGCGCCAGCAGCCAAGCTTACTCTGAAGCTTTCTTT. Translating gives CASSQAYSEAFF.

This chain connects TRBV7-9 to TRBJ2-1; D is perhaps TRBD2 (7 bases). Germline V gives CDR1 SEHNR, CDR2 FQNEAQ (reference sequence). This CDR3 region has 16 residues. Trimming left V 3 bases short and J 11 bases short, with 23 bases between. This CDR3 is CASSFPRGRDITKQFF. DNA of the CDR3: TGTGCCAGCAGCTTCCCAAGAGGGAGGGACATCACAAAGCAGTTCTTC.

This sequence joins TRBV10-3 and TRBJ2-1, with a weak D call TRBD1 (6 bases). Between the trimmed V and J ends, which lost 10 bases and 8 bases, there was a span of 21 bases. The CDR3 is 14 amino acids. The germline CDR1 and CDR2 sequences are ENHRY and SYGVKD. CDR3 DNA sequence: TGTGCCACCGAGGGTGTGGCAGGGGTGTATGAGCAGTTCTTC. Amino acids: CATEGVAGVYEQFF.

This clone was picked up a small number of times. The V gene is TRBV25-1, the J gene TRBJ2-5; 10 bases map to TRBD2. The CDR3 length is 16 residues. Germline assignment: CDR1 MGHDK and CDR2 SYGVNS. V was pared by 2 bases and J by 5 bases, with 8 bases of the junction left unmatched. The CDR3 DNA reads as TGTGCCAGCAGTGAACAAGCGGGAGGGCCGTTGGAGACCCAGTACTTC. Translation gives CASSEQAGGPLETQYF.

V is TRBV5-1 and J is TRBJ1-1; perhaps TRBD1 as D (5 bases). This CDR3 contains 14 residues. The V gene lost 0 bases and the J gene lost 5 bases, with 11 bases spanning the gap. CDR1 is SGHRS, CDR2 YFSETQ, per germline. This CDR3 reads CASSLAGARTEAFF. CDR3 coding DNA: TGCGCCAGCAGCTTGGCCGGGGCCAGAACTGAAGCTTTCTTT.

This clone has only a few counts. This chain joins TRBV14 and TRBJ2-3; TRBD1 might be the D (5 bases). The V gene lost 4 bases and the J gene lost 5 bases, with 7 bases spanning the gap. CDR1 is SGHDN and CDR2 is FVKESK in the germline V gene. CDR3 length equals 12 residues. The CDR3 spells CASSPGLDTQYF. DNA for the CDR3: TGTGCCAGCAGCCCAGGGCTAGATACGCAGTATTTT.

The V and J genes are TRBV18 and TRBJ2-7; 7 bases are a match to TRBD2. V dropped 6 bases and J dropped 7; count of bases not matched to a gene: 12. The CDR3 loop spans 14 amino acids. Germline CDR1 is KGHSH and CDR2 is LQKENI. The CDR3 DNA reads as TGTGCCAGCTCCCCTCTCGCTTTGGGGGGGGAGCAGTACTTC. Protein: CASSPLALGGEQYF.

This chain links TRBV5-1 with TRBJ1-1; D is unclear. V gave up 0 bases and J gave up 2 bases, with 8 bases separating them. This CDR3 is 14 amino acids long. Germline CDR1 and CDR2: SGHRS and YFSETQ. CDR3 bases: TGCGCCAGCAGCTTGGATATGGCTAACACTGAAGCTTTCTTT. It encodes CASSLDMANTEAFF.

The chain has TRBV5-1 and TRBJ2-5; TRBD1 or TRBD2 may be the D gene (5 bases each). V lost 2 bases, J lost 0 bases, and 8 bases lay in between. CDR1 is SGHRS, CDR2 YFSETQ, per germline. CDR3 size: 14 residues. The CDR3 bases are TGCGCCAGCAGCTTCGGGGCGTACCAAGAGACCCAGTACTTC. Its protein product is CASSFGAYQETQYF.